The clone carrying this TCR beta chain was counted only a few times. Its antigen is unknown. This specimen belongs to a study of CD8 T cells in ankylosing spondylitis. Via MiXCR, TCRdb re-called the 5' RACE reads, giving one row per CDR3 protein. The sample contains about 360,000 distinct CDR3 sequences, around 20% of which appear only once. Germline V CDR1 and CDR2: SGHTA, FQGNSA. This CDR3 is built from 15 residues. With 6 bases clipped from V and 7 bases from J, the junction kept 9 bases outside the gene matches. Whole-study findings and limits: It appeared that ankylosing spondylitis blood was characterized by a TCR beta motif of seven or eight highly homologous variants. According to the report, clones linked to the disease were significantly enriched in matched synovial fluid samples taken from ankylosing spondylitis patients.

The TCR originated in a male donor with ankylosing spondylitis or in good health (not recorded which). Sequenced input: blood, either unsorted or a sorted T cell fraction (not recorded which). This chain uses TRBV7-2 with TRBJ2-5; 12 bases agree with TRBD2. The DNA for the CDR3 is TGTGCCAGCAGACCTAGCGGGGGGGCCTTGGGGACCCAGTACTTC. Its translation is CASRPSGGALGTQYF. Filled out from reference TRBV7-2 and TRBJ2-5, the complete variable domain reads GAGVSQSPSNKVTEKGKDVELRCDPISGHTALYWYRQSLGQGLEFLIYFQGNSAPDKSGLPSDRFSAERTGGSVSTLTIQRTQQEDSAVYLCASRPSGGALGTQYFGPGTRLLVL.